One and the same sample provided the 30 T cell receptor beta chains below, sequenced in a study of CD8 T cells in ankylosing spondylitis. TCRdb independently ran MiXCR on the 5' RACE reads; one entry per CDR3 protein. Of 750,000 to 850,000 distinct CDR3 sequences in the sample, over 9.5% were seen once. Study conclusions and caveats: Ankylosing spondylitis blood appeared to carry a characteristic TCR beta motif of eight or nine highly homologous variants.

The antigens these receptors bind are not known. Sequencing was carried out using blood, either unsorted or a sorted T cell fraction (not recorded which). The receptors come from a male donor with ankylosing spondylitis.

This clonotype was recorded many times. This rearrangement joins TRBV5-1 to TRBJ2-7, with D possibly being TRBD1 or TRBD2 (5 bases each). The V and J ends lost 3 bases and 3 bases respectively, with 10 bases between them. This CDR3 region has 13 residues. Germline V CDR1 and CDR2: SGHRS, YFSETQ. The CDR3 DNA follows: TGCGCCAGCAGCTCCGGGACCGGCTACGAGCAGTACTTC. This gives the protein CASSSGTGYEQYF.

The V and J genes are TRBV6-2 or TRBV6-3 and TRBJ2-1, with D tentatively TRBD2 (7 bases). V was clipped by 6 bases and J by 3 bases, with 12 bases between them. The germline V gene encodes CDR1 MNHEY and CDR2 SVGEGT. The CDR3 runs 14 residues. In DNA form, the CDR3 reads TGTGCCAGCAGCCCGGGGGGCCACTACAATGAGCAGTTCTTC. Protein product: CASSPGGHYNEQFF.

This clonotype was seen repeatedly, ten times or more. The chain's CDR3 is CSARYQALALDTQYF. For the CDR3, the DNA is TGCAGTGCTAGGTACCAGGCACTAGCCCTGGATACGCAGTATTTT. The genes are TRBV20-1 and TRBJ2-3; a possible D gene is TRBD2 (6 bases). In germline, CDR1 is DFQATT, CDR2 SNEGSKA (reference sequence). The CDR3 spans 15 residues. The V gene lost 3 bases and the J gene lost 6 bases, with 19 bases spanning the gap.

This clonotype was found many times. The chain uses TRBV20-1 and TRBJ2-7; D may be TRBD2 (6 bases). In germline, CDR1 is DFQATT, CDR2 SNEGSKA (reference sequence). V lost 5 bases, J lost 7 bases, and 21 bases lay in between. This CDR3 contains 14 residues. DNA of the CDR3: TGCAGTGCTTTCCGGGACTCCTTCCCGGGAGAGCAGTACTTC. It specifies CSAFRDSFPGEQYF.

The V call is TRBV28, the J call TRBJ2-3; D is unresolved. The CDR3 contains 12 residues. V was clipped by 7 bases and J by 6 bases, with 11 bases between them. Germline loops: CDR1 MDHEN, CDR2 SYDVKM. Written as DNA, the CDR3 is TGTGCCAGCACCGGGCCCGGGGATACGCAGTATTTT. Encoded protein: CASTGPGDTQYF.

This chain links TRBV6-5 with TRBJ1-1; D uncertain. This CDR3 contains 16 residues. V lost 3 bases and J lost 1, with 15 bases in between. Germline V gene lookup returns CDR1 MNHEY and CDR2 SVGAGI. Here the CDR3 reads CASSYLSRPWNTEAFF. The CDR3 coding sequence is TGTGCCAGCAGTTATCTCTCACGCCCTTGGAACACTGAAGCTTTCTTT.

This chain uses TRBV4-3 with TRBJ1-2, with 8 bases identical to TRBD1. This CDR3 region has 15 residues. J gave up 7 bases and V 4 bases, and 11 bases lay outside the gene matches. The germline CDR1 and CDR2 sequences are LGHNA and YSLEER. The CDR3 DNA follows: TGCGCCAGCAGCCGATCCCTACAGGGGGGGATTGGCTACACCTTC. Encoded protein: CASSRSLQGGIGYTF.

The table lists this clonotype with a few counts. This chain joins TRBV7-2 and TRBJ2-5, with TRBD1 as a possible D gene (5 bases). V shed 5 bases and J shed 1 base, with 14 bases lying between them. CDR1 and CDR2 from the germline V gene are SGHTA and FQGNSA. The CDR3 is 15 residues long. The CDR3 region is CASSQGWVIQETQYF. For the CDR3, the DNA is TGTGCCAGCAGCCAGGGTTGGGTGATCCAAGAGACCCAGTACTTC.

V gene TRBV4-2 combines with J gene TRBJ1-4; D might be TRBD1 (5 bases). CDR1 is LGHNA and CDR2 is YNFKEQ in the germline V gene. This CDR3 spans 14 amino acids. The germline V and J ends were trimmed by 1 base and 6 bases, with 9 bases remaining between them. CDR3 nucleotides: TGTGCCAGCAGCCAAGGGCAGGGTTATGAAAAACTGTTTTTT. The encoded protein is CASSQGQGYEKLFF.

The genes are TRBV20-1 and TRBJ1-4; 8 nucleotides agree with TRBD1. Per the germline V gene, CDR1 is DFQATT and CDR2 is SNEGSKA (reference sequence). Unmatched junction bases numbered 7, after V lost 3 bases and J lost 10 bases. This CDR3 region has 13 residues. The CDR3 bases are TGCAGTGCTAGGACGACAGGGGAGGGAAAACTGTTTTTT. Translating gives CSARTTGEGKLFF.

The CDR3 reads CASSLVLGQTYEQYF. DNA for the CDR3: TGTGCCAGCAGCTTAGTCCTCGGGCAAACCTACGAGCAGTACTTC. The gene calls are TRBV11-2 and TRBJ2-7; no reliable D call. The CDR3 runs to 15 residues. In germline, CDR1 is SGHAT, CDR2 FQNNGV. V gave up 1 base and J gave up 2 bases, with 12 bases separating them.

The chain uses TRBV4-3 and TRBJ1-4, with D possibly being TRBD1 (5 bases). V was clipped by 0 bases and J by 1 base, with 9 bases between them. The CDR3 spans 16 residues. CDR1 is LGHNA and CDR2 is YSLEER in the germline V gene. CDR3 in DNA: TGCGCCAGCAGCCAAGATGCGCAGGGAACTAATGAAAAACTGTTTTTT. Translation: CASSQDAQGTNEKLFF.

This chain links TRBV27 with TRBJ2-1; TRBD2 matches 10 bases. Germline V gene lookup returns CDR1 MNHEY and CDR2 SMNVEV (reference sequence). Losses at the gene ends were 5 bases for V and 2 bases for J; bases not matched to a gene: 6. This CDR3 region has 16 residues. The CDR3 sequence is CASSRDLAGAYNEQFF. In nucleotides, the CDR3 is TGTGCCAGCAGTCGAGACCTAGCGGGAGCCTACAATGAGCAGTTCTTC.

V is TRBV9 and J is TRBJ2-1, with 10 bases identical to TRBD2. V was clipped by 0 bases and J by 7 bases; unmatched bases: 10. The CDR3 loop spans 17 amino acids. CDR1 and CDR2 (germline): SGDLS, YYNGEE. The CDR3 protein is CASSVGLSGRAGNEQFF. The CDR3 nucleotides are TGTGCCAGCAGCGTAGGGCTGAGCGGGAGGGCCGGGAATGAGCAGTTCTTC.

The chain joins TRBV30 to TRBJ2-5, with D possibly matching TRBD2 (6 bases). Germline V CDR1 and CDR2: GTSNPN, SVGIG (reference sequence). V lost 1 base and J 6 bases, leaving 15 bases between the germline ends. This CDR3 has 14 amino acids. The CDR3 nucleotides read TGTGCCTGGAGTGCCGGGGGTCCTTTAAAGACCCAGTACTTC. As protein: CAWSAGGPLKTQYF. Drawing the rest from reference TRBV30 and TRBJ2-5, the complete variable domain is SQTIHQWPATLVQPVGSPLSLECTVEGTSNPNLYWYRQAAGRGLQLLFYSVGIGQISSEVPQNLSASRPQDRQFILSSKKLLLSDSGFYLCAWSAGGPLKTQYFGPGTRLLVL.

This clonotype was found many times. The CDR3 spells CASSYTVYTEAFF. DNA of the CDR3: TGTGCCAGCAGTTACACAGTTTACACTGAAGCTTTCTTT. J is TRBJ1-1 and V is TRBV6-5; D remains unclear. CDR3 length equals 13 residues. Germline values: CDR1 MNHEY, CDR2 SVGAGI. The V and J ends lost 2 bases and 3 bases respectively, with 7 bases between them.

This clonotype was seen only a few times. The J gene is TRBJ2-5, the V gene TRBV6-5, with 7 bases matching TRBD2. V trimming: 3 bases; J trimming: 5 bases; junction bases outside the gene matches: 9. There are 15 residues in the CDR3. From germline, CDR1 is MNHEY and CDR2 SVGAGI. CDR3 sequence: CASSYEGRVRETQYF. In nucleotides, the CDR3 is TGTGCCAGCAGTTATGAGGGGAGGGTCAGGGAGACCCAGTACTTC.

The chain is built from TRBV10-3 and TRBJ1-1; possibly TRBD1 for D (6 bases). The germline V gene has CDR1 ENHRY and CDR2 SYGVKD. Trimming took off 5 bases at V and 1 base at J, with 14 bases between the two ends. The CDR3 runs 15 residues. The CDR3, as DNA: TGTGCCATCAGTCGCAGACAGGCGACGAACACTGAAGCTTTCTTT. Translated, it gives CAISRRQATNTEAFF.

Many counts were recorded for this clonotype. This rearrangement joins TRBV11-3 to TRBJ2-7; D is tentatively TRBD1 or TRBD2 (5 bases each). V lost 1 base to trimming and J lost 6 bases, with 7 bases between them. CDR1 and CDR2 from the germline V gene are SGHNT and YENEEA. The CDR3 extends over 12 amino acids. The CDR3 DNA sequence: TGTGCCAGCAGCTTAGCAGGGAGCGAGCAGTACTTC. Residues: CASSLAGSEQYF.

This clonotype was seen a handful of times. A single base separates this from a much larger clone, so it may be a read error. The chain recombines TRBV20-1 with TRBJ2-2; 8 bases align to TRBD1. From germline, CDR1 is DFQATT and CDR2 SNEGSKA (reference sequence). With V trimmed by 4 bases and J by 6 bases, 1 base remained unmatched. This CDR3 has 12 residues. The CDR3 sequence: CSAIQGAGELFF. CDR3 nucleotides: TGCAGTGCTATACAGGGGGCCGGGGAGCTGTTTTTT.

This clonotype has a handful of counts. The rearrangement joins TRBV20-1 to TRBJ1-6; D is uncertain. Trimming left V 0 bases short and J 10 bases short, with 10 bases between. The germline gives CDR1 DFQATT, CDR2 SNEGSKA (reference sequence). The CDR3 totals 13 residues. In DNA form, the CDR3 reads TGCAGTGCTAGAGACAAATTAGACTCACCCCTCCACTTT. Encoded protein: CSARDKLDSPLHF.

This clonotype was observed at least ten times. The chain carries TRBV29-1 and TRBJ1-5, with D unclear. The CDR3 consists of 13 residues. The germline V and J ends were trimmed by 0 bases and 7 bases, with 10 bases remaining between them. Germline V gene sequence: CDR1 SQVTM, CDR2 ANQGSEA. The DNA for the CDR3 is TGCAGCGTTGAAGATAATATCGGACAGCCCCAGCATTTT. Its translation: CSVEDNIGQPQHF. The whole variable domain, remainder taken from reference TRBV29-1 and TRBJ1-5, is SAVISQKPSRDICQRGTSLTIQCQVDSQVTMMFWYRQQPGQSLTLIATANQGSEATYESGFVIDKFPISRPNLTFSTLTVSNMSPEDSSIYLCSVEDNIGQPQHFGDGTRLSIL.

In this sample, this clonotype turned up a few times. The V and J genes are TRBV7-9 and TRBJ2-1, with 7 bases that match TRBD2. CDR3 length: 15 amino acids. Germline V CDR1 and CDR2: SEHNR, FQNEAQ (reference sequence). J was trimmed by 2 bases and V by 8 bases; bases with no gene match: 9. The CDR3 DNA reads TGTGCCAGCGAAGGGCGGGAGAACCCCTACAATGAGCAGTTCTTC. It translates to CASEGRENPYNEQFF.

This clonotype turned up a few times. The V and J genes are TRBV20-1 and TRBJ2-1; TRBD2 matches at 10 bases. This CDR3 comprises 13 residues. V lost 6 bases to trimming and J lost 8 bases; unmatched junction nucleotides: 7. The germline gives CDR1 DFQATT, CDR2 SNEGSKA (reference sequence). In nucleotides, the CDR3 is TGCAGTGCGTGGAGCGGGAGGGCCTATGAGCAGTTCTTC. Protein product: CSAWSGRAYEQFF.

V usage is TRBV20-1 and J usage is TRBJ2-1, with TRBD1 matching over 8 bases. The CDR3 covers 15 residues. CDR1 and CDR2 (germline): DFQATT, SNEGSKA (reference sequence). V dropped 0 bases and J dropped 8; count of bases not matched to a gene: 9. CDR3 DNA: TGCAGTGCTAGAGACCGGCGGACAGGGTGGGATGAGCAGTTCTTC. Protein: CSARDRRTGWDEQFF.

This clonotype has only a few counts. The chain uses TRBV6-1 and TRBJ1-2, with D unclear. V lost 7 bases, J lost 3 bases, and 15 bases lay in between. CDR3 length: 14 amino acids. Per germline, CDR1 MNHNS and CDR2 SASEGT. The CDR3: CASKDQPADYGYTF. The CDR3 coding sequence is TGTGCCAGCAAGGACCAACCGGCGGACTATGGCTACACCTTC.

In this sample, this clonotype turned up many times. The rearrangement uses TRBV5-6 and TRBJ2-1; D call uncertain. The V gene's germline CDR1 is SGHDT and CDR2 YYEEEE. The CDR3 is made up of 14 amino acids. V was clipped by 1 base and J by 13 bases, with 18 bases between them. This chain's CDR3 is CASSLYVPRWEQFF. CDR3 sequence (DNA): TGTGCCAGCAGCTTGTACGTGCCGAGGTGGGAACAGTTCTTC.

The V and J genes are TRBV30 and TRBJ1-5, with D unclear. Between the trimmed V and J ends, which lost 2 bases and 4 bases, there was a span of 9 bases. Germline V gene sequence: CDR1 GTSNPN, CDR2 SVGIG (reference sequence). The CDR3 is 13 residues long. DNA for the CDR3: TGTGCCTGGAGTTTCGACGGTAATCAGCCCCAGCATTTT. It codes for CAWSFDGNQPQHF.

The chain employs TRBV24-1 and TRBJ2-1; D remains unclear. V lost 1 base, J lost 7 bases, and 7 bases lay in between. Germline loops: CDR1 KGHDR, CDR2 SFDVKD. This CDR3 spans 13 amino acids. The CDR3 is CATSDFIKNEQFF. In DNA, the CDR3 is TGTGCCACCAGTGATTTTATCAAAAATGAGCAGTTCTTC.

This clonotype appeared a few times. V is TRBV20-1 and J is TRBJ1-1; D is unclear. CDR3 length: 14 residues. Trimming took off 6 bases at V and 4 bases at J, with 18 bases between the two ends. The germline CDR1 and CDR2 sequences are DFQATT and SNEGSKA (reference sequence). CDR3 loop: CSADKRERSTEAFF. The CDR3 nucleotides are TGCAGTGCCGATAAAAGAGAGCGTAGCACTGAAGCTTTCTTT.